Sequencing of this T cell receptor beta chain was carried out in a study of OX40 agonist ivuxolimab in advanced cancers. Study-level information: An agonistic anti-OX40 (CD134) antibody, ivuxolimab, was used to treat the patients.

Data came from immunoSEQ multiplex PCR; TCRdb stores just in-frame clones and leaves some out. The data show 68,000 or so clones, roughly 89% seen once. The sequences come from CD4+ or CD8+ T cells sorted from blood, collected in a trial of the OX40 agonist ivuxolimab. The receptor's source is an adult with an advanced solid tumor such as melanoma, head and neck, liver or kidney cancer.

The CDR3 nucleotides are TGTGCCAGCAGCTCGGATGGACAGGGTTGGGCTGAAGCTTTCTTT. This translates into CASSSDGQGWAEAFF. J is TRBJ1-1 and V is TRBV7-2; TRBD1 matches at 8 bases. The ends lost 4 bases at V and 6 bases at J; junction bases unmatched: 10. The length of the CDR3 is 15 residues. In germline, CDR1 is SGHTA, CDR2 FQGNSA.